These 22 T cell receptor beta chains came from one sample sequenced in a study of shared clonotypes between healthy human individuals. Only in-frame clones appear in the TCRdb table, and some are missing; sequencing was by immunoSEQ multiplex PCR. In the table there are fewer than 550,000 clones, 60% to 80% of which are singletons. Sequenced input: PBMCs. Receptor source: a woman aged 40-49 years in good health. Some clones in this sample may be carry-over from other donors' samples.

The table lists this clone with a few counts. CDR3 in amino acids: CASSFAQDQPQHF. The CDR3, as DNA: TGTGCCAGCAGCTTCGCCCAGGATCAGCCCCAGCATTTT. The V call is TRBV7-2, the J call TRBJ1-5, with D unresolved. In germline, CDR1 is SGHTA, CDR2 FQGNSA. With 3 bases removed from V and 5 bases from J, the gap between germline ends came to 8 bases. The CDR3 spans 13 residues.

A note on this clone: This sample includes further DNA sequences coding for the same CDR3. J is TRBJ1-2 and V is TRBV29-1, with no clear D. Germline V CDR1 and CDR2: SQVTM, ANQGSEA. There are 11 residues in the CDR3. V lost 2 bases, J lost 4 bases, and 5 bases lay in between. In DNA, the CDR3 is TGCAGCGTTGAAAGCCGCTATGGCTACACCTTC. Its translation: CSVESRYGYTF.

The CDR3 DNA reads as TGTGCCATCAGTCCGACAGGATCGAACACTGAAGCTTTCTTT. It specifies CAISPTGSNTEAFF. The V call is TRBV10-3, the J call TRBJ1-1; D might be TRBD1 (6 bases). This CDR3 has 14 residues. The V gene's germline CDR1 is ENHRY and CDR2 SYGVKD. V was trimmed by 5 bases and J by 1 base, leaving 11 bases between them.

This clone was counted only a few times. The genes are TRBV19 and TRBJ1-2, with 10 bases matching TRBD1. Unmatched junction bases numbered 11, after V lost 11 bases and J lost 2 bases. The V gene's germline CDR1 is LNHDA and CDR2 SQIVND (reference sequence). CDR3 length: 15 residues. The CDR3 DNA sequence: TGTGCCGCCGGACAGGACAGGGGGAAGAACTATGGCTACACCTTC. As protein: CAAGQDRGKNYGYTF.

The gene calls are TRBV5-4 and TRBJ2-4, with D possibly matching TRBD2 (5 bases). The V end lost 4 bases, the J end lost 4 bases, and 18 bases lay between the germline ends. CDR3 length equals 16 residues. In germline, CDR1 is SGHNT, CDR2 YYREEE (reference sequence). The CDR3 protein is CASSRSPREGKNIQYF. Written as DNA, the CDR3 is TGTGCCAGCAGCCGGAGCCCCCGGGAAGGGAAAAACATTCAGTACTTC. Drawing the rest from reference TRBV5-4 and TRBJ2-4, the complete variable domain is ETGVTQSPTHLIKTRGQQVTLRCSSQSGHNTVSWYQQALGQGPQFIFQYYREEENGRGNFPPRFSGLQFPNYSSELNVNALELDDSALYLCASSRSPREGKNIQYFGAGTRLSVL.

The V and J genes are TRBV11-3 and TRBJ2-3; D is unresolved. V lost 5 bases, J lost 2 bases, and 8 bases lay in between. The CDR3 has 13 residues. From germline, CDR1 is SGHNT and CDR2 YENEEA. CDR3 bases: TGTGCCAGCAGCGCCGCGCTCACAGATACGCAGTATTTT. Translating gives CASSAALTDTQYF.

This chain connects TRBV5-6 to TRBJ1-2; D gene unclear. Per the germline V gene, CDR1 is SGHDT and CDR2 is YYEEEE. The CDR3 is made up of 14 amino acids. V shed 0 bases and J shed 4 bases, with 10 bases lying between them. The DNA for the CDR3 is TGTGCCAGCAGCTTGGAGGGCCCCCTCTATGGCTACACCTTC. Translation: CASSLEGPLYGYTF.

Turning to this clone: The same CDR3 also results from other DNA sequences found in this sample. This rearrangement joins TRBV27 to TRBJ1-2, with a weak D call TRBD1 (6 bases). Deletions cut 2 bases from V and 5 bases from J, with 9 bases between. Germline V gene sequence: CDR1 MNHEY, CDR2 SMNVEV (reference sequence). The CDR3 has 13 amino acids. CDR3 nucleotide sequence: TGTGCCAGCAGTTTAAAGGGGGGTTATGGCTACACCTTC. Amino acids: CASSLKGGYGYTF.

This chain joins TRBV18 and TRBJ2-1, with D perhaps TRBD1 (6 bases). Trimming stripped 0 bases from V and 0 bases from J, with 12 bases between. CDR3 length: 17 residues. Germline assignment: CDR1 KGHSH and CDR2 LQKENI. The CDR3 protein is CASSPPPGHRSYNEQFF. In DNA, the CDR3 is TGTGCCAGCTCACCACCGCCGGGACACCGCTCCTACAATGAGCAGTTCTTC.

This clone was observed a handful of times. V gene TRBV7-9 combines with J gene TRBJ1-1, with 7 nucleotides matching TRBD1. The CDR3 covers 16 residues. V was clipped by 1 base and J by 0 bases; unmatched bases: 5. CDR1 is SEHNR and CDR2 is FQNEAQ in the germline V gene (reference sequence). The CDR3 region is CASSLDETGLNTEAFF. Here the CDR3 DNA reads TGTGCCAGCAGCTTAGATGAGACAGGGTTGAACACTGAAGCTTTCTTT.

V and J are TRBV30 and TRBJ2-7, with D maybe TRBD1 (5 bases). Germline V gene lookup returns CDR1 GTSNPN and CDR2 SVGIG (reference sequence). Trimming removed 0 bases from V and 7 bases from J, with 13 bases in between. The CDR3 length is 13 residues. In DNA, the CDR3 is TGTGCCTGGAGTGTTCGCCGTAGGGGAGAGCAGTACTTC. It yields the protein CAWSVRRRGEQYF.

The chain combines TRBV5-4 with TRBJ2-5; D is unresolved. CDR1 is SGHNT and CDR2 is YYREEE in the germline V gene (reference sequence). Trimming stripped 0 bases from V and 0 bases from J, with 6 bases between. This CDR3 has 14 amino acids. The CDR3 coding sequence is TGTGCCAGCAGCTTGGGCCAAAACCAAGAGACCCAGTACTTC. Translated, it gives CASSLGQNQETQYF.

V and J are TRBV18 and TRBJ2-2, with D maybe TRBD2 (6 bases). Between the trimmed V and J ends, which lost 0 bases and 4 bases, there was a span of 12 bases. Per germline, CDR1 KGHSH and CDR2 LQKENI. The CDR3 consists of 16 residues. The CDR3 loop reads CASSPPLEGGTGELFF. The DNA of the CDR3 is TGTGCCAGCTCACCACCGTTGGAGGGCGGCACCGGGGAGCTGTTTTTT.

This rearrangement joins TRBV7-2 to TRBJ1-1; D not resolved. The V gene lost 3 bases and the J gene lost 5 bases, with 7 bases spanning the gap. The CDR3 consists of 12 residues. Germline-derived CDR1 and CDR2 are SGHTA and FQGNSA. The CDR3 DNA is TGTGCCAGCAGCTTTGAGTGGACTGAAGCTTTCTTT. This gives the protein CASSFEWTEAFF.

V usage is TRBV28 and J usage is TRBJ2-5; D is perhaps TRBD1 (5 bases). CDR1 MDHEN and CDR2 SYDVKM come from the germline V gene. The CDR3 covers 14 residues. V was clipped by 5 bases and J by 4 bases, with 14 bases between them. This CDR3 reads CASSETRDRETQYF. The DNA for the CDR3 is TGTGCCAGCAGTGAGACCAGGGATCGAGAGACCCAGTACTTC.

In this sample, this clone turned up many times. The chain has TRBV14 and TRBJ1-1; D gene unclear. CDR1 is SGHDN and CDR2 is FVKESK in the germline V gene. The CDR3 consists of 12 residues. V was shortened by 8 bases and J by 8 bases, with 15 bases between the two germline ends. The CDR3 nucleotides are TGTGCCAGCGGAGCGATAGCGGCAGAAGCTTTCTTT. It is translated as CASGAIAAEAFF.

The table lists this clone with a count of one. The chain combines TRBV5-1 with TRBJ2-1; tentatively, D is TRBD1 (5 bases). The CDR3 contains 16 residues. Per the germline V gene, CDR1 is SGHRS and CDR2 is YFSETQ. V was trimmed by 0 bases and J by 4 bases, leaving 14 bases between them. The CDR3 nucleotides read TGCGCCAGCAGCTTGGAAGCTGCCCAGGGTTACAATGAGCAGTTCTTC. It is translated as CASSLEAAQGYNEQFF.

A word on this clone: The same CDR3 also results from other DNA sequences found in this sample. The chain couples TRBV7-2 to TRBJ1-1; no firm D call. The length of the CDR3 is 13 residues. The V end lost 1 base, the J end lost 4 bases, and 7 bases lay between the germline ends. Per the germline V gene, CDR1 is SGHTA and CDR2 is FQGNSA. The CDR3 loop is CASSLDRPTEAFF. DNA of the CDR3: TGTGCCAGCAGCTTAGACCGCCCCACTGAAGCTTTCTTT.

The chain recombines TRBV11-2 with TRBJ1-1; weak D call: TRBD1 (5 bases). With 1 base removed from V and 4 bases from J, the gap between germline ends came to 10 bases. There are 14 residues in the CDR3. CDR1 and CDR2 from the germline V gene are SGHAT and FQNNGV. The CDR3 sequence: CASSLAQEGTEAFF. CDR3 in DNA: TGTGCCAGCAGCTTAGCACAGGAGGGCACTGAAGCTTTCTTT.

The chain joins TRBV30 to TRBJ1-3; D is undetermined. Germline lookup yields CDR1 GTSNPN and CDR2 SVGIG (reference sequence). V was pared by 2 bases and J by 1 base, with 9 bases between. The CDR3 is 14 residues long. CDR3 sequence: CAWSSGQSGNTIYF. The CDR3 DNA reads as TGTGCCTGGAGTTCTGGGCAGTCTGGAAACACCATATATTTT.

The rearrangement uses TRBV5-1 and TRBJ1-5, with D unresolved. The CDR3 is 14 amino acids. Germline lookup yields CDR1 SGHRS and CDR2 YFSETQ. Trimming pared 4 bases from V and 5 bases from J, leaving 13 bases between. CDR3 sequence (DNA): TGCGCCAGCAGCCCGGACGGCCTCTATCAGCCCCAGCATTTT. It encodes CASSPDGLYQPQHF.

To note about this clone: At the DNA level, this CDR3 is encoded by other sequences in the same sample as well. The rearrangement uses TRBV5-1 and TRBJ2-3, with 14 bases that match TRBD2. CDR3 size: 16 residues. Germline V gene data show CDR1 as SGHRS and CDR2 as YFSETQ. V trimming: 4 bases; J trimming: 1 base; junction bases outside the gene matches: 2. CDR3 sequence reads: CASSLGLAGGTDTQYF. For the CDR3, the DNA is TGCGCCAGCAGCCTGGGACTAGCGGGGGGCACAGATACGCAGTATTTT.